The sequence of this TCR beta chain was determined in a study of cytomegalovirus exposure and HLA in healthy donors. The germline V gene encodes CDR1 SQVTM and CDR2 ANQGSEA. Trimming at V came to 4 bases and at J to 7 bases, leaving 6 bases not matched to a gene. This CDR3 spans 15 amino acids. The PCR used 60 Vbeta and 13 Jbeta primers. The protocol was immunoSEQ multiplex PCR, while the TCRdb copy is restricted to in-frame clones and leaves out a portion. Altogether some 200,000 clones are present, 65% to 85% being singletons, with the ten largest covering approximately 2.6%. Points on this clone: The identical CDR3 is also encoded by other nucleotide sequences in the sample.

V usage is TRBV29-1 and J usage is TRBJ2-1, with 14 bases identical to TRBD2. Sequenced input: PBMCs. The sequence came from a female donor in good health and CMV-seronegative. The CDR3: CSVGLAGGPFNEQFF. In DNA form, the CDR3 reads TGCAGCGTTGGACTAGCGGGAGGGCCGTTTAATGAGCAGTTCTTC.